Below, 9 T cell receptor beta chains from the same sample are listed, as sequenced in a study of blood T cell repertoires in COVID-19. Clones were sequenced by immunoSEQ multiplex PCR, and TCRdb holds only the in-frame ones, with some missing. The data contain 40,000 to 55,000 clones, over 70% of them singletons. The sample taken for sequencing was peripheral blood. All receptors come from a man between 70 and 80 years old with acute or convalescent COVID-19.

The sample holds many counts of this clone. The chain is built from TRBV15 and TRBJ2-7; D uncertain. V dropped 0 bases and J dropped 6 bases, with 9 bases sitting between them. CDR1 and CDR2 (germline): LNHNV, YYDKDF (reference sequence). The CDR3 length is 13 residues. This chain's CDR3 is CATSRDPPGEQYF. The CDR3 DNA reads as TGTGCCACCAGCAGAGATCCCCCAGGCGAGCAGTACTTC.

The V gene is TRBV3-1 (or the pseudogene TRBV3-2), the J gene TRBJ2-5; 7 positions match TRBD2. Germline CDR1 and CDR2: LGHDT and YNNKEL (reference sequence). The CDR3 consists of 14 residues. The trim removed 2 bases at V and 4 bases at J, leaving 4 bases unmatched. The CDR3 sequence: CASSQNPGGETQYF. The CDR3 DNA sequence: TGTGCCAGCAGCCAAAATCCGGGGGGAGAGACCCAGTACTTC.

The chain carries TRBV21-1 and TRBJ2-7; TRBD1 is the table's D call, not checked against the DNA. TRBV21-1 is given as a pseudogene. The length of the CDR3 is 18 residues. The CDR3 is CASSKRGDSPSLSYEQYF. The CDR3 DNA reads TGTGCCAGCAGCAAGCGAGGTGACAGTCCCTCCCTCTCCTACGAGCAGTACTTC.

This clone was recorded only once. The rearrangement joins TRBV6-2 or TRBV6-3 to TRBJ2-1, with 10 bases matching TRBD2. Trimming removed 6 bases from V and 9 bases from J; junction bases left unmatched: 14. CDR3 length equals 16 residues. CDR1 and CDR2 (germline): MNHEY, SVGEGT. The CDR3 DNA reads as TGTGCCAGCAGCGAGACCAAGCGGGGGGGCCCGGGTGAGCAGTTCTTC. This translates into CASSETKRGGPGEQFF.

The DNA for the CDR3 is TGTGCCAGCAGCTTGGGAGACAGTTCGAACAATGAGCAGTTCTTC. Its protein product is CASSLGDSSNNEQFF. The V and J genes are TRBV5-4 and TRBJ2-1; possible D gene TRBD1, 5 bases. Germline V lookup: CDR1 SGHNT, CDR2 YYREEE (reference sequence). The CDR3 runs to 15 residues. V lost 0 bases, J lost 5 bases, and 12 bases lay in between.

The gene calls are TRBV9 and TRBJ2-7, with 11 bases lining up with TRBD1. The length of the CDR3 is 16 residues. CDR1 is SGDLS and CDR2 is YYNGEE in the germline V gene. V trimming: 0 bases; J trimming: 4 bases; junction bases outside the gene matches: 6. CDR3 region: CASSVGGDRGMYEQYF. Here the CDR3 DNA reads TGTGCCAGCAGCGTAGGCGGGGACAGGGGGATGTACGAGCAGTACTTC.

J is TRBJ1-1 and V is TRBV7-3, with D tentatively TRBD1 (5 bases). With 0 bases removed from V and 1 base from J, the gap between germline ends came to 9 bases. This CDR3 region has 15 residues. CDR1 SGHTA and CDR2 FQGTGA come from the germline V gene. CDR3 sequence (DNA): TGTGCCAGCAGCTTAACTAGACAGCCGAACACTGAAGCTTTCTTT. Residues: CASSLTRQPNTEAFF.

The V and J genes are TRBV5-1 and TRBJ2-2, with unresolved D. Germline CDR1 is SGHRS and CDR2 is YFSETQ. There are 15 residues in the CDR3. V lost 0 bases and J 0 bases, leaving 6 bases between the germline ends. CDR3 DNA sequence: TGCGCCAGCAGCTTGGTAACAGCGAACACCGGGGAGCTGTTTTTT. Amino acids: CASSLVTANTGELFF.

The gene calls are TRBV12-5 and TRBJ2-7, with TRBD1 matching 12 bases. In germline, CDR1 is LGHNT, CDR2 FRNRAP. CDR3 length: 16 residues. J lost 5 bases, V lost 0 bases, and 5 bases had no gene match. The CDR3 loop is CASGLVGDRGLNEQYF. The CDR3 region has the DNA TGTGCTAGTGGTTTGGTAGGGGACAGGGGGCTAAACGAGCAGTACTTC.